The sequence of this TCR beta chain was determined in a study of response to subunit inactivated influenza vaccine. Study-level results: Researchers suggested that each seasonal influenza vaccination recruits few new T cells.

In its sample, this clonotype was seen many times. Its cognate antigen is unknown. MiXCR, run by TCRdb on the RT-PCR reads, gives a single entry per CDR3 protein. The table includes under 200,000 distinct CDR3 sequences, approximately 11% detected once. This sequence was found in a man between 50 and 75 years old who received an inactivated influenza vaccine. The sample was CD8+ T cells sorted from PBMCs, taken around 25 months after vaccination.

As DNA, the CDR3 is TGTGCCAGCAGACGCACAGGGGACGGCAATCAGCCCCAGCATTTT. Its translation: CASRRTGDGNQPQHF. This sequence joins TRBV7-9 and TRBJ1-5; 7 bases line up with TRBD1. This CDR3 comprises 15 residues. The V gene end was trimmed by 6 bases and the J gene end by 2 bases; junction bases not matched to a gene: 7. CDR1 is SEHNR and CDR2 is FQNEAQ in the germline V gene (reference sequence). Variable domain in full (rest from reference TRBV7-9 and TRBJ1-5): DTGVSQNPRHKITKRGQNVTFRCDPISEHNRLYWYRQTLGQGPEFLTYFQNEAQLEKSRLLSDRFSAERPKGSFSTLEIQRTEQGDSAMYLCASRRTGDGNQPQHFGDGTRLSIL.